The entry below gives a single TCR beta chain sequence along with its context. The entry originates in a study of response to subunit inactivated influenza vaccine. Germline V gene lookup returns CDR1 SQVTM and CDR2 ANQGSEA. The CDR3 sequence is 12 residues long. V dropped 1 base and J dropped 4; count of bases not matched to a gene: 0. TCRdb reprocessed the RT-PCR reads with MiXCR, giving one entry per CDR3 protein. This repertoire shows some 540,000 distinct CDR3 sequences, under 25% found once; its top ten account for 2.5% to 3.5%. These records were also assigned to another study, of T cells expressing NK-cell markers. That work states: For TCR beta, cDNA was produced by 5'RACE template switching with UMIs. According to the study, TCR beta repertoires originated from sorted CD3+CD56+NKG2C+, CD3+CD56+NKG2C- and CD3+CD56-NKG2C+ T cells. Among the experiments, several used an anti-gamma-delta TCR antibody to restrict sorting to alpha-beta TCR T cells.

The sample consisted of CD4+ T cells sorted from PBMCs, taken roughly 12 days after vaccination. V usage is TRBV29-1 and J usage is TRBJ1-2, with 7 bases identical to TRBD1. This TCR was recovered from a man aged 50-59 years who received an inactivated influenza vaccine. CDR3 nucleotide sequence: TGCAGCGTTGAAGCAGGGGGCTATGGCTACACCTTC. Translation: CSVEAGGYGYTF. The full variable domain, its missing parts supplied by reference TRBV29-1 and TRBJ1-2, is SAVISQKPSRDICQRGTSLTIQCQVDSQVTMMFWYRQQPGQSLTLIATANQGSEATYESGFVIDKFPISRPNLTFSTLTVSNMSPEDSSIYLCSVEAGGYGYTFGSGTRLTVV.